One sample yielded the 19 T cell receptor beta chains listed below, sequenced in a study of monozygotic twins with inflammatory bowel disease. TCRdb re-called the 5' RACE reads, yielding one record per CDR3 amino acid sequence without DNA. The sample table includes about 160,000 distinct CDR3 sequences. What was sequenced was blood. The receptor source for this set is a human donor with ulcerative colitis or Crohn's disease, or a healthy co-twin of an affected twin (not recorded which).

The chain combines TRBV7-8 with TRBJ2-3. CDR1 SGHVS and CDR2 FQNEAQ come from the germline V gene. CDR3 length equals 13 residues. Here the CDR3 reads CASSYGNTDTQYF.

J is TRBJ1-2 and V is TRBV6-1. The CDR3 spans 14 residues. Germline V gene data show CDR1 as MNHNS and CDR2 as SASEGT. CDR3 sequence reads: CASIELAYNYGYTF.

The V gene is TRBV5-4, the J gene TRBJ1-2. This CDR3 has 12 residues. The germline V gene encodes CDR1 SGHNT and CDR2 YYREEE (reference sequence). Here the CDR3 reads CASGTGTRRYTF.

The genes are TRBV7-3 and TRBJ2-3; TCRdb reports TRBD2, a call that lacks DNA to check it against. CDR1 SGHTA and CDR2 FQGTGA come from the germline V gene. The CDR3 covers 16 residues. This CDR3 is CASSLGRLAGADTQYF.

This chain connects TRBV7-8 to TRBJ2-7. Germline-derived CDR1 and CDR2 are SGHVS and FQNEAQ. The CDR3 totals 12 residues. CDR3 loop: CASSSISYEQYF.

This chain connects TRBV4-2 to TRBJ1-1; TCRdb calls TRBD1, which cannot be checked without DNA. Germline assignment: CDR1 LGHNA and CDR2 YNFKEQ. The CDR3 spans 14 residues. CDR3 amino acids: CASSHPRGQSEAFF.

This rearrangement joins TRBV2 to TRBJ2-7; TCRdb gives TRBD1 as the D gene, but with no DNA this cannot be confirmed. Germline V gene sequence: CDR1 SNHLY, CDR2 FYNNEI. CDR3 length equals 14 residues. This CDR3 reads CASSGDRGAYEQYF.

The chain recombines TRBV7-3 with TRBJ2-2; TCRdb's D call, TRBD1, is unchecked because there is no DNA. The CDR3 consists of 16 residues. The germline CDR1 and CDR2 sequences are SGHTA and FQGTGA. This chain's CDR3 is CASSLSPQKNTGELFF.

V and J are TRBV11-1 and TRBJ2-3; TCRdb names TRBD2, which stays unverified in the absence of DNA. The CDR3 covers 18 residues. Germline V gene lookup returns CDR1 SGHAT and CDR2 FQDESV (reference sequence). The CDR3 sequence: CASSTMTPSSGTTDTQYF.

The chain uses TRBV18 and TRBJ1-2; lacking DNA, the TRBD1 call made by TCRdb goes unchecked. Germline CDR1 is KGHSH and CDR2 is LQKENI. CDR3 size: 15 residues. The CDR3 sequence: CASSPIVRGTDGYTF.

The chain carries TRBV20-1 and TRBJ2-7; the D call of TRBD2 rests on TCRdb alone, since no DNA is present to check it. Looked up from germline, CDR1 is DFQATT and CDR2 is SNEGSKA (reference sequence). The CDR3 is 13 residues long. The CDR3 spells CSAWLAGTYEQYF.

The V gene is TRBV7-9, the J gene TRBJ1-1. The V gene's germline CDR1 is SEHNR and CDR2 FQNEAQ (reference sequence). This CDR3 is 14 amino acids long. This CDR3 reads CASSLSWGNTEAFF.

The CDR3 reads CASSVSGELFF. The V and J genes are TRBV7-9 and TRBJ2-2. This CDR3 has 11 amino acids. Germline CDR1 is SEHNR and CDR2 is FQNEAQ (reference sequence).

The chain uses TRBV10-2 and TRBJ2-3; TCRdb's D gene call, TRBD2, goes unchecked for lack of DNA. Germline assignment: CDR1 WSHSY and CDR2 SAAADI. The CDR3 sequence is 12 residues long. The CDR3 reads CASTRRVDTQYF.

The CDR3 loop is CASSPGFNTGELFF. This sequence joins TRBV18 and TRBJ2-2. The germline CDR1 and CDR2 sequences are KGHSH and LQKENI. This CDR3 has 14 amino acids.

V gene TRBV6-5 combines with J gene TRBJ2-1; TCRdb indicates TRBD2, and absent DNA this call remains unverified. Germline CDR1 is MNHEY and CDR2 is SVGAGI. There are 16 residues in the CDR3. CDR3 region: CASSYPSGSSYNEQFF.

V usage is TRBV29-1 and J usage is TRBJ2-3; TCRdb lists TRBD1, though no DNA is available to test this call. This CDR3 spans 14 amino acids. Germline CDR1 is SQVTM and CDR2 is ANQGSEA. The CDR3 loop reads CSVRDTTLRDTQYF.

The J gene is TRBJ2-1, the V gene TRBV10-3. CDR1 is ENHRY and CDR2 is SYGVKD in the germline V gene. The CDR3 spans 15 residues. CDR3 protein: CAISERESSYNEQFF.

J is TRBJ2-5 and V is TRBV11-2; the D call of TRBD1 rests on TCRdb alone, since no DNA is present to check it. The CDR3 loop spans 13 amino acids. Germline-derived CDR1 and CDR2 are SGHAT and FQNNGV. CDR3 in amino acids: CASRPGAQETQYF.